The 21 T cell receptor beta chains below were found in one sample sequenced in a study of metastatic and nonmetastatic thyroid tumors. TCRdb recomputed clones from the PCR reads via MiXCR. The top ten clones hold roughly a sixth of a sample with about 30,000 clones, 9.5% to 14% of them seen once. Each patient came to thyroid surgery without any prior treatment (of any kind). The sequenced sample was blood. These TCRs come from a female donor with papillary thyroid cancer or a benign thyroid nodule (not recorded which). Some clones in this sample may be carry-over from other donors' samples.

This clone was counted between two and nine times. The V call is TRBV24-1, the J call TRBJ2-2, with TRBD2 matching 7 bases. V lost 4 bases and J lost 0; bases outside the gene matches: 4. The germline CDR1 and CDR2 sequences are KGHDR and SFDVKD. This CDR3 region has 16 residues. The CDR3 loop is CATSDPGLTNTGELFF. The CDR3 nucleotides read TGTGCCACCAGTGACCCGGGACTAACGAACACCGGGGAGCTGTTTTTT.

This clone was observed at least ten times. The CDR3 spells CASSSRGLNTEAFF. For the CDR3, the DNA is TGTGCCAGCAGCTCCAGGGGCCTGAACACTGAAGCTTTCTTT. V gene TRBV5-8 combines with J gene TRBJ1-1; maybe TRBD1 (6 bases). Germline lookup yields CDR1 SGHTS and CDR2 YDEGEE. V shed 3 bases and J shed 0 bases, with 9 bases lying between them. The CDR3 runs 14 residues.

The table lists this clone with many counts. This chain joins TRBV29-1 and TRBJ1-2, with D uncertain. V lost 4 bases and J lost 8, with 8 bases in between. The CDR3 spans 10 residues. In germline, CDR1 is SQVTM, CDR2 ANQGSEA. The CDR3 bases are TGCAGCGTTGGGAGTCCCGGCTACACCTTC. It encodes CSVGSPGYTF. Combining the CDR3 with reference TRBV29-1 and TRBJ1-2 gives the whole variable domain SAVISQKPSRDICQRGTSLTIQCQVDSQVTMMFWYRQQPGQSLTLIATANQGSEATYESGFVIDKFPISRPNLTFSTLTVSNMSPEDSSIYLCSVGSPGYTFGSGTRLTVV.

This clone was recorded at least ten times. The chain has TRBV5-6 and TRBJ2-3, with TRBD1 matching 8 bases. Germline V lookup: CDR1 SGHDT, CDR2 YYEEEE. There are 15 residues in the CDR3. The V segment lost 4 bases and the J segment 0 bases; nucleotides outside the gene matches: 4. The chain's CDR3 is CASSPGQVSTDTQYF. In nucleotides, the CDR3 is TGTGCCAGCAGCCCGGGACAGGTGAGCACAGATACGCAGTATTTT.

The chain employs TRBV6-9 and TRBJ2-5, with unresolved D. CDR1 and CDR2 (germline): MNHGY, SVAAGI. The CDR3 is 12 amino acids. CDR3 coding DNA: TGTGCGTGCAGTTTTTCCGGAGAGACCCAGTACTTC. This sequence encodes CACSFSGETQYF.

J is TRBJ2-1 and V is TRBV28; D is unclear. The CDR3 extends over 12 amino acids. Between the trimmed V and J ends, which lost 3 bases and 5 bases, there was a span of 5 bases. In germline, CDR1 is MDHEN, CDR2 SYDVKM. CDR3 sequence reads: CASSLRHNEQFF. The DNA for the CDR3 is TGTGCCAGCAGTTTGCGACACAATGAGCAGTTCTTC.

This clone has at least ten counts. The V gene is TRBV19, the J gene TRBJ2-5; D remains ambiguous. CDR3 size: 13 residues. The V end was cut by 4 bases, the J end by 1 base, with 7 bases between. Germline V CDR1 and CDR2: LNHDA, SQIVND (reference sequence). The CDR3 nucleotides are TGTGCCAGTAGTAACGACACCCAAGAGACCCAGTACTTC. Amino acid sequence: CASSNDTQETQYF.

This clone was found many times. The V gene is TRBV4-1, the J gene TRBJ1-1; D remains ambiguous. Trimming took 0 bases from V and 6 from J, leaving 11 bases between them. The CDR3 sequence is 14 residues long. Germline CDR1 is MGHRA and CDR2 is YSYEKL. The CDR3 DNA follows: TGCGCCAGCAGCCAAGATCGACTGGCTCCTGAAGCTTTCTTT. Encoded protein: CASSQDRLAPEAFF.

This clone appeared many times. The chain has TRBV19 and TRBJ1-1, with unresolved D. The germline V and J ends were trimmed by 8 bases and 4 bases, with 11 bases remaining between them. Germline V CDR1 and CDR2: LNHDA, SQIVND (reference sequence). The CDR3 is made up of 12 amino acids. CDR3 DNA sequence: TGTGCCAGTGCGACCTGGGGCACTGAAGCTTTCTTT. Translation gives CASATWGTEAFF.

Only a few counts were recorded for this clone. The junction and the germline gene differ at one end; a read error may be behind it. The sample holds other DNA sequences that translate to the same CDR3. J is TRBJ2-7 and V is TRBV2; 9 bases map to TRBD2. The CDR3 runs to 13 residues. Germline V lookup: CDR1 SNHLY, CDR2 FYNNEI. DNA for the CDR3: TGTGCAAGCATCACTAGCGGGCCCTACGAGCAGTACTTC. This codes for CASITSGPYEQYF.

This clone was counted many times. CDR3: CASSGAALGEQYF. The CDR3 DNA reads TGCGCCAGCAGTGGGGCGGCTTTGGGCGAGCAGTACTTC. This chain links TRBV10-2 with TRBJ2-7; D is ambiguous. The V gene's germline CDR1 is WSHSY and CDR2 SAAADI. Trimming removed 4 bases at V and 6 bases at J, with 13 bases between. The CDR3 consists of 13 residues.

This clone was counted ten times or more. The genes are TRBV12-3 or TRBV12-4 and TRBJ2-7; the match to TRBD2 covers 9 bases. The CDR3 runs 14 residues. The V and J ends lost 6 bases and 4 bases, in that order; junction bases with no gene match: 7. CDR3 nucleotides: TGTGCCAGCAGCTATAGCGGGAGTAGGTACGAGCAGTACTTC. Translation gives CASSYSGSRYEQYF.

This clone showed up many times. The J gene is TRBJ2-6, the V gene TRBV28, with no clear D. V was clipped by 2 bases and J by 0 bases, with 5 bases between them. This CDR3 comprises 15 residues. The germline V gene has CDR1 MDHEN and CDR2 SYDVKM. CDR3 loop: CASSLAASGANVLTF. CDR3 bases: TGTGCCAGCAGTTTAGCGGCCTCTGGGGCCAACGTCCTGACTTTC.

Judged by abundance, this clone is medium-sized. V usage is TRBV7-2 and J usage is TRBJ1-2; a weak D match, TRBD1 (6 bases). Germline CDR1 is SGHTA and CDR2 is FQGNSA. Trimming shortened V by 5 bases and J by 6 bases, and 10 bases separated the two germline ends. The CDR3 covers 12 residues. Here the CDR3 reads CASSAQGNGYTF. DNA for the CDR3: TGTGCCAGCAGCGCACAGGGAAATGGCTACACCTTC.

The rearrangement uses TRBV20-1 and TRBJ2-3; D is unresolved. In germline, CDR1 is DFQATT, CDR2 SNEGSKA (reference sequence). The CDR3 consists of 14 residues. V was clipped by 6 bases and J by 4 bases, with 17 bases between them. CDR3: CSASLPRWADTQYF. The CDR3 nucleotides are TGCAGTGCCTCCCTACCCCGATGGGCAGATACGCAGTATTTT.

This clone was counted only a few times. This chain links TRBV6-1 with TRBJ1-6; the D gene is possibly TRBD1 (6 bases). Germline V lookup: CDR1 MNHNS, CDR2 SASEGT. Deletions cut 6 bases from V and 9 bases from J, with 18 bases between. The CDR3 extends over 15 amino acids. The CDR3 sequence is CASRGGVSLGSPLHF. In DNA form, the CDR3 reads TGTGCCAGCAGGGGGGGCGTGTCGTTGGGTTCACCCCTCCACTTT.

The sample holds many counts of this clone. The chain recombines TRBV6-2 or TRBV6-3 with TRBJ1-2; a weak D match, TRBD1 (6 bases). There are 15 residues in the CDR3. V shed 0 bases and J shed 5 bases, with 13 bases lying between them. CDR1 and CDR2 (germline): MNHEY, SVGEGT. CDR3 sequence: CASSYSWGAGYGYTF. The CDR3 bases are TGTGCCAGCAGTTACTCGTGGGGGGCAGGATATGGCTACACCTTC.

By sample fraction, this clone is medium-sized. The chain combines TRBV6-1 with TRBJ2-2, with D perhaps assigned TRBD1 or TRBD2 (5 bases each). Per germline, CDR1 MNHNS and CDR2 SASEGT. This CDR3 is built from 16 residues. Trimming pared 2 bases from V and 7 bases from J, leaving 17 bases between. The CDR3 DNA is TGTGCCAGCAGTGAACCGGGGACCAGCGGTGGCGGGGAGCTGTTTTTT. Residues: CASSEPGTSGGGELFF.

This clone was found many times. The chain joins TRBV18 to TRBJ2-3, with D possibly being TRBD2 (6 bases). V was clipped by 3 bases and J by 5 bases, with 6 bases between them. The CDR3 has 12 amino acids. Germline V gene data show CDR1 as KGHSH and CDR2 as LQKENI. The CDR3 loop is CASSPGGDTQYF. In nucleotides, the CDR3 is TGTGCCAGCTCACCCGGGGGAGATACGCAGTATTTT.

This clone was detected many times. This chain joins TRBV4-3 and TRBJ1-2; tentative D call: TRBD1 (6 bases). V dropped 2 bases and J dropped 0 bases, with 16 bases sitting between them. The CDR3 has 17 residues. The germline gives CDR1 LGHNA, CDR2 YSLEER. CDR3 coding DNA: TGCGCCAGCAGCCAAATAAGACAGGATCTCTCTAACTATGGCTACACCTTC. It specifies CASSQIRQDLSNYGYTF.

This clone was detected ten times or more. With a much larger clone just one base away, this may be a read error. This chain joins TRBV10-3 and TRBJ2-2; TRBD2 is a possible D gene (6 bases). The CDR3 is 18 amino acids. The germline V gene encodes CDR1 ENHRY and CDR2 SYGVKD. CDR3 loop: CAISSGPQKHRGTGGLFF. The CDR3 region has the DNA TGTGCCATCAGTTCCGGGCCTCAAAAACATAGAGGCACCGGGGGGCTGTTTTTT.